Here is one T cell receptor (beta chain) with its context. This specimen belongs to a study of blood T cell repertoires in COVID-19. About the study: Sources were T cells, B-cell-depleted T cells, or PBMCs; the material itself was cDNA or gDNA.

V was shortened by 2 bases and J by 3 bases, with 8 bases between the two germline ends. Germline values: CDR1 MNHEY, CDR2 SVGAGI. The CDR3 length is 13 residues. Sequencing used immunoSEQ multiplex PCR; TCRdb keeps in-frame clones, though not all of them. This sample has 200,000 to 300,000 clones, with about 83% found just once. The TCR originated in a human donor in a cohort sampled during active COVID-19. Sequenced sample: peripheral blood. The V and J genes are TRBV6-5 and TRBJ2-7; D is perhaps TRBD1 (5 bases). The CDR3 DNA sequence: TGTGCCAGCAGTTACGGAACAGGCTACGAGCAGTACTTC. Residues: CASSYGTGYEQYF.